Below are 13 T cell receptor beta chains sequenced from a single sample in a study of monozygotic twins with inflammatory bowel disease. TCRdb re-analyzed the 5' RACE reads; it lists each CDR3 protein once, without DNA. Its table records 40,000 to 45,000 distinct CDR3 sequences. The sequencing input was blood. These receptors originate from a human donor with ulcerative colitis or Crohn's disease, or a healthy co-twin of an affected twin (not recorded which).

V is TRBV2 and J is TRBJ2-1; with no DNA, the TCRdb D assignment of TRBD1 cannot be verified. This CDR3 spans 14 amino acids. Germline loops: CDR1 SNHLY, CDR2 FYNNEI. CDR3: CASRNEQDNAEQFF.

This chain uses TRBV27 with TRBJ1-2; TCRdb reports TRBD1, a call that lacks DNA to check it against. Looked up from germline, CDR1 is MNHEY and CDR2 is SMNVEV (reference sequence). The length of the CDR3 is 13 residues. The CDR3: CASSFQGARGYTF.

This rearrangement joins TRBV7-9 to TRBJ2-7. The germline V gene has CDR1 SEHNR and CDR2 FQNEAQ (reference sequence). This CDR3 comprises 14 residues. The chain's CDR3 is CASSLEDSAYEQYF. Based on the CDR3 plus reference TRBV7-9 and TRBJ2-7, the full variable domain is DTGVSQNPRHKITKRGQNVTFRCDPISEHNRLYWYRQTLGQGPEFLTYFQNEAQLEKSRLLSDRFSAERPKGSFSTLEIQRTEQGDSAMYLCASSLEDSAYEQYFGPGTRLTVT.

The CDR3 loop is CASSYSGSTDTQYF. The chain employs TRBV6-2 or TRBV6-3 and TRBJ2-3. CDR1 and CDR2 from the germline V gene are MNHEY and SVGEGT. The CDR3 contains 14 residues.

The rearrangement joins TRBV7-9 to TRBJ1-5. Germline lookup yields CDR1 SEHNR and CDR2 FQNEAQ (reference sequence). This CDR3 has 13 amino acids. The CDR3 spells CASSLWENQPQHF.

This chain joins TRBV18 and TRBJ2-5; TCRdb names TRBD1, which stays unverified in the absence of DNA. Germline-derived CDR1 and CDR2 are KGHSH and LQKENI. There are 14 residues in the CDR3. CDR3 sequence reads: CASSANGGRETQYF.

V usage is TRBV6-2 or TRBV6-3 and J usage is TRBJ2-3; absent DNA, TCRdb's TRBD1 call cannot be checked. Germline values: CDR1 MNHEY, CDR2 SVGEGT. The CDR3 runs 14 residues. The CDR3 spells CARKAGPSTDTQYF.

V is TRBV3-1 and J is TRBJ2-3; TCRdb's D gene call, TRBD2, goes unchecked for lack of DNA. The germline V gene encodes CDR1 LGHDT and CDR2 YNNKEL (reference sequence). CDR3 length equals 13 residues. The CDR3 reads CASSSGTGDTQYF.

CDR3 loop: CSADDRGLGGYTF. V and J are TRBV20-1 and TRBJ1-2; TCRdb names TRBD1, which stays unverified in the absence of DNA. The CDR3 totals 13 residues. CDR1 and CDR2 from the germline V gene are DFQATT and SNEGSKA (reference sequence).

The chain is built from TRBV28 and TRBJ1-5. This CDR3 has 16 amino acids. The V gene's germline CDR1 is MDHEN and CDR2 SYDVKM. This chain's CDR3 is CASSSKYRQINQPQHF.

The CDR3 loop reads CASSSPGGERSSYEQYF. The rearrangement uses TRBV28 and TRBJ2-7; with no DNA, the TCRdb D assignment of TRBD1 cannot be verified. The CDR3 spans 17 residues. Germline CDR1 MDHEN, CDR2 SYDVKM. The whole variable domain, filled in from reference TRBV28 and TRBJ2-7, reads DVKVTQSSRYLVKRTGEKVFLECVQDMDHENMFWYRQDPGLGLRLIYFSYDVKMKEKGDIPEGYSVSREKKERFSLILESASTNQTSMYLCASSSPGGERSSYEQYFGPGTRLTVT.

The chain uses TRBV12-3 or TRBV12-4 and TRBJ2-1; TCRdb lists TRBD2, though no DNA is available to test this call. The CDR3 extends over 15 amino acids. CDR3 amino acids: CASSLAGLAGVEQFF.

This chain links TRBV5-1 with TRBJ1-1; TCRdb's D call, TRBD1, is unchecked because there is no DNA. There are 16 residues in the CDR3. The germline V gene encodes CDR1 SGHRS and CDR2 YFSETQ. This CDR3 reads CASSFSDSPLVAEAFF.